The subject of this entry is one T cell receptor beta chain. Its target is unknown. The CDR3 contains 15 residues. Trimming removed 2 bases from V and 2 bases from J; junction bases left unmatched: 5. Per germline, CDR1 SGHVS and CDR2 FNYEAQ. One entry per CDR3 protein results from TCRdb running MiXCR on the RT-PCR reads. This repertoire shows about 170,000 distinct CDR3 sequences, about 10% found once; its top ten account for about a third. The source of the sample is a study of response to subunit inactivated influenza vaccine. Regarding the study as a whole: The authors offered the suggestion that each seasonal influenza vaccination recruits few new T cells.

The TCR comes from a man between 50 and 69 years old who received an inactivated influenza vaccine. The chain uses TRBV7-6 and TRBJ1-2; 7 bases are shared with TRBD1. The specimen comprised CD8+ T cells sorted from PBMCs, sampled around 25 months after vaccination. Here the CDR3 reads CASSLTATGNYGYTF. CDR3 coding DNA: TGTGCCAGCAGCTTAACCGCGACAGGGAACTATGGCTACACCTTC.